These T cell receptor beta chains were read from a single sample in a study of identifying expanded T cells in peripheral blood. Data came from immunoSEQ multiplex PCR; TCRdb stores just in-frame clones and leaves some out. There are around 85,000 clones in the sample; approximately 90% occur only once, and roughly 20% lies in the top ten. Specimen: blood. These TCRs come from a person aged 18-70 years in good health. CDR3s include the opening cysteine and the closing phenylalanine or tryptophan. Fields, in order: J gene, D gene, V gene, clone size, CDR3 protein, CDR3 DNA. The D gene is left open where the match is weak. Some rows have no size entry. The others give once, few or many, or a class for an expanded clone.

j_gene: TRBJ1-5; d_gene: .; v_gene: TRBV7-8; abundance: once; CDR3aa: CASSPNRGVTAQHF; CDR3nt: TGTGCCAGCAGCCCTAACCGGGGGGTCACGGCCCAGCATTTT
j_gene: TRBJ2-7; d_gene: .; v_gene: TRBV11-2; abundance: .; CDR3aa: CASSFWGGEQYF; CDR3nt: TGTGCCAGCAGCTTCTGGGGCGGCGAGCAGTACTTC
j_gene: TRBJ1-5; d_gene: .; v_gene: TRBV7-2; abundance: .; CDR3aa: CASSPRALGGNQPQHF; CDR3nt: TGTGCCAGCAGCCCCCGGGCTTTGGGGGGCAATCAGCCCCAGCATTTT
j_gene: TRBJ2-2; d_gene: TRBD2; v_gene: TRBV14; abundance: few; CDR3aa: CASSRGGINTGELFF; CDR3nt: TGTGCCAGCAGCCGGGGGGGTATTAACACCGGGGAGCTGTTTTTT
j_gene: TRBJ2-5; d_gene: .; v_gene: TRBV2; abundance: once; CDR3aa: CASILGEETQYF; CDR3nt: TGTGCCAGCATCCTGGGGGAAGAGACCCAGTACTTC
j_gene: TRBJ2-4; d_gene: TRBD1; v_gene: TRBV7-6; abundance: .; CDR3aa: CASSDWDRGQDIQYF; CDR3nt: TGTGCCAGCAGTGACTGGGACAGGGGGCAGGACATTCAGTACTTC
j_gene: TRBJ2-3; d_gene: .; v_gene: TRBV4-1; abundance: .; CDR3aa: CASSQDGGPSTDTQYF; CDR3nt: TGCGCCAGCAGCCAAGACGGTGGACCCAGCACAGATACGCAGTATTTT
j_gene: TRBJ2-2; d_gene: .; v_gene: TRBV6-5; abundance: .; CDR3aa: CASSSGAQDTGELFF; CDR3nt: TGTGCCAGCAGTTCAGGGGCTCAGGACACCGGGGAGCTGTTTTTT
j_gene: TRBJ2-5; d_gene: .; v_gene: TRBV4-1; abundance: once; CDR3aa: CASSRISGRPSQETQYF; CDR3nt: TGCGCCAGCAGTCGGATTAGCGGCCGTCCCAGCCAAGAGACCCAGTACTTC
j_gene: TRBJ1-4; d_gene: .; v_gene: TRBV7-2; abundance: .; CDR3aa: CASRRDEKLFF; CDR3nt: TGTGCCAGCAGGAGGGATGAAAAACTGTTTTTT
j_gene: TRBJ2-3; d_gene: .; v_gene: TRBV4-3; abundance: .; CDR3aa: CASSQTPSGIEDTQYF; CDR3nt: TGCGCCAGCAGCCAAACACCCTCGGGGATTGAAGATACGCAGTATTTT
j_gene: TRBJ1-1; d_gene: .; v_gene: TRBV10-3; abundance: .; CDR3aa: CAISGTANTEAFF; CDR3nt: TGTGCCATCAGTGGGACAGCGAACACTGAAGCTTTCTTT
j_gene: TRBJ2-1; d_gene: .; v_gene: TRBV29-1; abundance: .; CDR3aa: CSAERGSSYNEQFF; CDR3nt: TGCAGCGCCGAAAGGGGAAGCTCCTACAATGAGCAGTTCTTC
j_gene: TRBJ1-5; d_gene: TRBD1; v_gene: TRBV6-6; abundance: .; CDR3aa: CASTGTARYSNQPQHF; CDR3nt: TGTGCCAGCACCGGGACAGCCCGGTATAGCAATCAGCCCCAGCATTTT
j_gene: TRBJ2-7; d_gene: .; v_gene: TRBV6-5; abundance: .; CDR3aa: CASSDRSYEQYF; CDR3nt: TGTGCCAGCAGTGACCGCTCCTACGAGCAGTACTTC
j_gene: TRBJ1-2; d_gene: TRBD1; v_gene: TRBV5-6; abundance: .; CDR3aa: CASGGTGEGYTF; CDR3nt: TGTGCCAGCGGCGGGACAGGGGAAGGCTACACCTTC
j_gene: TRBJ1-5; d_gene: .; v_gene: TRBV18; abundance: .; CDR3aa: CASSPSNLEPQHF; CDR3nt: TGTGCCAGCTCACCCTCCAACCTTGAGCCCCAGCATTTT
j_gene: TRBJ2-5; d_gene: TRBD1; v_gene: TRBV11-2; abundance: .; CDR3aa: CASSYGQGEGETQYF; CDR3nt: TGTGCCAGCAGCTACGGACAGGGGGAAGGAGAGACCCAGTACTTC
j_gene: TRBJ2-1; d_gene: TRBD1; v_gene: TRBV7-9; abundance: .; CDR3aa: CASSSPLPGQGAYEQFF; CDR3nt: TGTGCCAGCAGCTCCCCTCTCCCGGGACAGGGGGCTTATGAGCAGTTCTTC
j_gene: TRBJ2-4; d_gene: .; v_gene: TRBV18; abundance: .; CDR3aa: CASSPPLGRAAKNIQYF; CDR3nt: TGTGCCAGCTCACCCCCTTTGGGGCGGGCGGCCAAAAACATTCAGTACTTC
j_gene: TRBJ2-5; d_gene: TRBD2; v_gene: TRBV4-1; abundance: once; CDR3aa: CASSQGGAGGMETQYF; CDR3nt: TGCGCCAGCAGCCAAGGAGGAGCGGGGGGGATGGAGACCCAGTACTTC
j_gene: TRBJ2-5; d_gene: TRBD2; v_gene: TRBV18; abundance: .; CDR3aa: CASSRVRLAEETQYF; CDR3nt: TGTGCCAGCTCACGAGTGAGACTAGCGGAAGAGACCCAGTACTTC
j_gene: TRBJ2-7; d_gene: TRBD1; v_gene: TRBV11-1; abundance: .; CDR3aa: CASSPVGGQGAEQYF; CDR3nt: TGTGCCAGCAGCCCCGTCGGGGGACAGGGAGCCGAGCAGTACTTC
j_gene: TRBJ1-5; d_gene: TRBD1; v_gene: TRBV9; abundance: .; CDR3aa: CASSPGGKWQPQHF; CDR3nt: TGTGCCAGCAGTCCAGGGGGGAAGTGGCAGCCCCAGCATTTT
j_gene: TRBJ2-7; d_gene: TRBD2; v_gene: TRBV2; abundance: once; CDR3aa: CASRPERGFYEQYF; CDR3nt: TGTGCCAGCAGGCCGGAGCGGGGGTTTTACGAGCAGTACTTC